The 25 T cell receptor beta chains presented below share a single source sample, sequenced in a study of T-cell memory formation after mild COVID-19. TCRdb independently ran MiXCR on the 5' RACE reads; one entry per CDR3 protein. The sample consists of about 560,000 distinct CDR3 sequences, approximately 21% of them appearing once. The material sequenced was PBMCs or a T cell subset sorted from them (not recorded which). All receptors derive from an adult woman who had mild COVID-19 (a few samples of this study predate the infection). Cell type and time point are not known.

The V and J genes are TRBV4-1 and TRBJ1-5; D is unresolved. Looked up from germline, CDR1 is MGHRA and CDR2 is YSYEKL. There are 15 residues in the CDR3. V was shortened by 1 base and J by 4 bases, with 11 bases between the two germline ends. The CDR3 DNA is TGCGCCAGCAGCCAAGCTTTAGGGTTAAATCAGCCCCAGCATTTT. Protein sequence: CASSQALGLNQPQHF.

There are a few counts of this clonotype. The rearrangement links TRBV5-1 to TRBJ2-3, with a possible D match to TRBD1 (5 bases). The germline V gene encodes CDR1 SGHRS and CDR2 YFSETQ. V was cut by 1 base and J by 4 bases, with 10 bases left in between. This CDR3 is 14 amino acids long. CDR3 sequence: CASSLSGIADTQYF. As DNA, the CDR3 is TGCGCCAGCAGCTTGTCAGGGATCGCAGATACGCAGTATTTT.

V is TRBV7-9 and J is TRBJ2-5; possibly TRBD1 for D (6 bases). Trimming stripped 5 bases from V and 5 bases from J, with 21 bases between. The germline CDR1 and CDR2 sequences are SEHNR and FQNEAQ (reference sequence). This CDR3 contains 16 residues. The CDR3 sequence is CASSPIPGHPKETQYF. DNA of the CDR3: TGTGCCAGCAGCCCAATACCGGGACACCCTAAGGAGACCCAGTACTTC.

The chain is built from TRBV6-6 and TRBJ1-1; D is unclear. CDR3 length: 12 residues. Trimming shortened V by 10 bases and J by 5 bases, and 14 bases separated the two germline ends. Germline V lookup: CDR1 MNHNY, CDR2 SVGAGI (reference sequence). For the CDR3, the DNA is TGTGCCACTCGTTCCTCGGCGACTGAAGCTTTCTTT. This translates into CATRSSATEAFF.

In its sample, this clonotype was seen a few times. This chain joins TRBV6-5 and TRBJ2-7, with D uncertain. The germline V and J ends were trimmed by 0 bases and 5 bases, with 14 bases remaining between them. This CDR3 is 15 amino acids long. CDR1 and CDR2 from the germline V gene are MNHEY and SVGAGI. CDR3 sequence: CASSYSKGATDEQYF. The CDR3, as DNA: TGTGCCAGCAGTTACTCGAAAGGCGCAACGGACGAGCAGTACTTC.

This chain links TRBV5-1 with TRBJ2-6, with D uncertain. This CDR3 has 18 amino acids. V was clipped by 0 bases and J by 0 bases, with 13 bases between them. Looked up from germline, CDR1 is SGHRS and CDR2 is YFSETQ. CDR3 region: CASSLAPGQTSGANVLTF. As DNA, the CDR3 is TGCGCCAGCAGCTTGGCCCCCGGGCAGACCTCTGGGGCCAACGTCCTGACTTTC.

The rearrangement links TRBV20-1 to TRBJ2-3; 10 bases agree with TRBD2. This CDR3 has 17 amino acids. The V segment lost 5 bases and the J segment 2 bases; nucleotides outside the gene matches: 13. The germline V gene encodes CDR1 DFQATT and CDR2 SNEGSKA (reference sequence). CDR3 amino acids: CSAAPLRTSGPTDTQYF. The CDR3 bases are TGCAGTGCTGCCCCACTCCGGACTAGCGGACCCACAGATACGCAGTATTTT.

This clonotype was picked up many times. One end of the junction varies from germline; a read error may be responsible. In DNA form, the CDR3 reads TGTGCCACTAACGACGGTGGGATATCTCGGTGGATCTTC. It codes for CATNDGGISRWIF. The J gene is TRBJ1-2, the V gene TRBV2; no clear D gene. Germline CDR1 and CDR2: SNHLY and FYNNEI. This CDR3 is 13 amino acids long.

The table lists this clonotype with a few counts. This chain links TRBV2 with TRBJ2-5; the D gene is possibly TRBD1 (5 bases). The CDR3 has 12 amino acids. CDR1 SNHLY and CDR2 FYNNEI come from the germline V gene. V was clipped by 10 bases and J by 4 bases, with 13 bases between them. CDR3 region: CAMSFRAETQYF. The CDR3 DNA follows: TGTGCCATGTCGTTCAGGGCAGAGACCCAGTACTTC.

This clonotype came up a few times. This sequence joins TRBV7-9 and TRBJ2-2; 11 bases align to TRBD1. Germline assignment: CDR1 SEHNR and CDR2 FQNEAQ (reference sequence). The CDR3 consists of 16 residues. The ends lost 5 bases at V and 4 bases at J; junction bases unmatched: 6. CDR3 bases: TGTGCCAGCAGCCCCCGGGGGACAGGGGGCACCGGGGAGCTGTTTTTT. Protein sequence: CASSPRGTGGTGELFF.

The rearrangement links TRBV4-2 to TRBJ2-3; 13 bases align to TRBD2. Trimming removed 1 base from V and 2 bases from J; junction bases left unmatched: 3. CDR3 length equals 17 residues. Germline loops: CDR1 LGHNA, CDR2 YNFKEQ. CDR3 sequence reads: CASSQGTSGSITDTQYF. The CDR3 DNA reads as TGTGCCAGCAGCCAAGGGACTAGCGGGAGTATCACAGATACGCAGTATTTT.

This clonotype was observed a few times. The chain carries TRBV4-2 and TRBJ1-4; D gene unclear. The CDR3 has 15 residues. V was pared by 0 bases and J by 5 bases, with 10 bases between. Germline-derived CDR1 and CDR2 are LGHNA and YNFKEQ. The CDR3 coding sequence is TGTGCCAGCAGCCAAGATTCATGGGGAAATGAAAAACTGTTTTTT. It codes for CASSQDSWGNEKLFF.

This clonotype was found a few times. This chain joins TRBV10-3 and TRBJ1-6; 9 bases are a match to TRBD1. The CDR3 runs 14 residues. The germline CDR1 and CDR2 sequences are ENHRY and SYGVKD. V lost 7 bases and J lost 9; bases outside the gene matches: 7. The CDR3 is CAIKGPGQGSPLHF. CDR3 DNA sequence: TGTGCCATCAAAGGGCCGGGACAGGGTTCACCCCTCCACTTT.

The chain recombines TRBV7-9 with TRBJ2-1, with TRBD2 identical over 8 bases. Germline CDR1 and CDR2: SEHNR and FQNEAQ (reference sequence). This CDR3 contains 16 residues. The junction had 10 bases not matched to a gene; V was cut back by 2 bases and J by 7 bases. CDR3 sequence (DNA): TGTGCCAGCAGCTTATATACGGGAGGGCCTCATAATGAGCAGTTCTTC. Its protein is CASSLYTGGPHNEQFF. The full variable domain, with the rest looked up from reference TRBV7-9 and TRBJ2-1, is DTGVSQNPRHKITKRGQNVTFRCDPISEHNRLYWYRQTLGQGPEFLTYFQNEAQLEKSRLLSDRFSAERPKGSFSTLEIQRTEQGDSAMYLCASSLYTGGPHNEQFFGPGTRLTVL.

This clonotype was observed a few times. The chain carries TRBV14 and TRBJ1-1; TRBD1 might be the D (6 bases). CDR1 and CDR2 from the germline V gene are SGHDN and FVKESK. Deletions cut 0 bases from V and 4 bases from J, with 15 bases between. The CDR3 spans 16 residues. The CDR3 DNA sequence: TGTGCCAGCAGCCAAGATCTTGTAAGGGGGAGCACTGAAGCTTTCTTT. Translating it yields CASSQDLVRGSTEAFF.

V is TRBV29-1 and J is TRBJ2-7; D gene unclear. This CDR3 has 18 amino acids. Germline CDR1 and CDR2: SQVTM and ANQGSEA. V was cut by 8 bases and J by 0 bases, with 29 bases left in between. The CDR3 DNA follows: TGCAGCACGGAAAGGGCAAAGGGCAAGGCCCATTTCTCCTACGAGCAGTACTTC. Amino acid sequence: CSTERAKGKAHFSYEQYF.

The rearrangement joins TRBV9 to TRBJ2-3; 8 bases line up with TRBD2. This CDR3 spans 15 amino acids. Unmatched junction bases numbered 7, after V lost 1 base and J lost 6 bases. Per germline, CDR1 SGDLS and CDR2 YYNGEE. CDR3 nucleotide sequence: TGTGCCAGCAGCGTATGGGTAGCGGGGACGGATACGCAGTATTTT. Translation: CASSVWVAGTDTQYF.

The rearrangement joins TRBV12-3 or TRBV12-4 to TRBJ1-2; 7 positions agree with TRBD1. Trimming removed 2 bases from V and 2 bases from J; junction bases left unmatched: 5. The CDR3 is made up of 15 amino acids. In DNA form, the CDR3 reads TGTGCCAGCAGTTTACCCGGGACAGCAAACTATGGCTACACCTTC. Amino acids: CASSLPGTANYGYTF.

This clonotype was seen a handful of times. This chain joins TRBV5-1 and TRBJ2-7; maybe TRBD2 (5 bases). Trimming removed 0 bases from V and 2 bases from J, with 15 bases in between. CDR3 length: 16 residues. The germline V gene encodes CDR1 SGHRS and CDR2 YFSETQ. CDR3 in amino acids: CASSLERPRIPYEQYF. In nucleotides, the CDR3 is TGCGCCAGCAGCTTGGAGCGGCCCAGGATACCCTACGAGCAGTACTTC.

This clonotype was counted a few times. The rearrangement joins TRBV18 to TRBJ2-7; the D gene is possibly TRBD1 (5 bases). The germline V gene encodes CDR1 KGHSH and CDR2 LQKENI. This CDR3 is 17 amino acids long. V was pared by 5 bases and J by 6 bases, with 26 bases between. The CDR3 nucleotides read TGTGCCAGCTCATCGTTACCACAGGTGTCTGGTGGTACCGAGCAGTACTTC. Its protein is CASSSLPQVSGGTEQYF.

This chain connects TRBV9 to TRBJ2-1; D may correspond to TRBD1 or TRBD2 (6 bases each). The V gene lost 0 bases and the J gene lost 7 bases, with 23 bases spanning the gap. The CDR3 is 18 residues long. Germline V gives CDR1 SGDLS, CDR2 YYNGEE. The CDR3 sequence: CASSVGRLGVQGGNEQFF. DNA of the CDR3: TGTGCCAGCAGCGTAGGGCGTCTGGGCGTCCAAGGGGGGAATGAGCAGTTCTTC.

This clonotype was observed at least ten times. CDR3 in amino acids: CASSPRFQETQYF. DNA for the CDR3: TGTGCCAGCTCACCACGTTTCCAAGAGACCCAGTACTTC. V usage is TRBV18 and J usage is TRBJ2-5; D call uncertain. With 1 base removed from V and 1 base from J, the gap between germline ends came to 4 bases. The CDR3 contains 13 residues. Germline V CDR1 and CDR2: KGHSH, LQKENI.

V is TRBV7-3 and J is TRBJ2-1, with D unclear. The CDR3 has 14 residues. Trimming took 0 bases from V and 8 from J, leaving 11 bases between them. Germline CDR1 is SGHTA and CDR2 is FQGTGA. The CDR3 loop is CASSLTGPAYEQFF. In nucleotides, the CDR3 is TGTGCCAGCAGCTTAACCGGCCCCGCCTATGAGCAGTTCTTC. The variable domain in full, with the rest retrieved from reference TRBV7-3 and TRBJ2-1, is GAGVSQTPSNKVTEKGKYVELRCDPISGHTALYWYRQSLGQGPEFLIYFQGTGAADDSGLPNDRFFAVRPEGSVSTLKIQRTERGDSAVYLCASSLTGPAYEQFFGPGTRLTVL.

This clonotype was seen only a few times. The V call is TRBV5-5, the J call TRBJ1-6; D perhaps matches TRBD1 (6 bases). The CDR3 extends over 17 amino acids. V was trimmed by 2 bases and J by 6 bases, leaving 18 bases between them. Germline V lookup: CDR1 SGHKS, CDR2 YYEKEE (reference sequence). CDR3 coding DNA: TGTGCCAGCAGCTTATGGGACATCCCCGGGCCTAATTCACCCCTCCACTTT. Its translation: CASSLWDIPGPNSPLHF.

V and J are TRBV19 and TRBJ1-2; tentatively, D is TRBD1 (6 bases). V was trimmed by 7 bases and J by 1 base, leaving 22 bases between them. There are 17 residues in the CDR3. Germline V gene data show CDR1 as LNHDA and CDR2 as SQIVND (reference sequence). The CDR3 is CASTSGPGQGLNYGYTF. The CDR3 DNA follows: TGTGCCAGTACCAGCGGTCCCGGTCAGGGGCTTAACTATGGCTACACCTTC.